This T cell receptor (beta chain) originates from a study of blood T cell repertoires in COVID-19. Study details: COVID-19 samples, acute and convalescent, were from the United States, Italy and Spain. T cells, B-cell-depleted T cells, or PBMCs supplied cDNA or gDNA.

Original methodology: How many nucleated cells were present was estimated from reference gene primer amplification. Produced via immunoSEQ multiplex PCR; TCRdb's table is partial and in-frame only. Clonal size and the V and J genes are those of that table, whereas D and trimming came from the DNA. The table includes about half a million clones, 80% to 90% detected once. V trimming: 5 bases; J trimming: 0 bases; junction bases outside the gene matches: 2. This CDR3 has 14 residues. Germline V gives CDR1 LNHDA, CDR2 SQIVND (reference sequence). This clone came up a few times. The chain couples TRBV19 to TRBJ1-1, with TRBD1 identical over 8 bases. The TCR sequence derives from a human donor in a cohort sampled during active COVID-19. The sample comprised peripheral blood. The chain's CDR3 is CASSSRGLNTEAFF. CDR3 DNA sequence: TGTGCCAGTAGTTCCAGGGGGCTGAACACTGAAGCTTTCTTT.